Below are 19 T cell receptor beta chains sequenced from a single sample in a study of identical twins. TCRdb independently ran MiXCR on the 5' RACE reads; one entry per CDR3 protein. The table shows 500,000 or so distinct CDR3 sequences, with more than 13% occurring only once. These data were likewise used in another study, on yellow fever vaccine responses in identical twins.

Sequenced: CD4+ T cells sorted from blood. These receptors originate from a woman between 18 and 29 years old in good health.

This clonotype came up a few times. The rearrangement joins TRBV7-2 to TRBJ2-1; no clear D gene. Trimming removed 3 bases at V and 7 bases at J, with 10 bases between. Germline CDR1 reads SGHTA; CDR2 reads FQGNSA. The CDR3 sequence is 13 residues long. The CDR3 spells CASSFAMRNEQFF. DNA for the CDR3: TGTGCCAGCAGCTTTGCTATGCGTAATGAGCAGTTCTTC.

This rearrangement joins TRBV20-1 to TRBJ2-2, with 12 bases matching TRBD2. CDR3 length equals 16 residues. The junction had 6 bases not matched to a gene; V was cut back by 6 bases and J by 1 base. Germline CDR1 is DFQATT and CDR2 is SNEGSKA (reference sequence). In DNA, the CDR3 is TGCAGTGCGTCTAGCGGGGGGGCCGGGAACACCGGGGAGCTGTTTTTT. It encodes CSASSGGAGNTGELFF.

The V and J genes are TRBV7-2 and TRBJ2-7; maybe TRBD2 (5 bases). This CDR3 comprises 16 residues. In germline, CDR1 is SGHTA, CDR2 FQGNSA. V was clipped by 3 bases and J by 0 bases, with 15 bases between them. In DNA, the CDR3 is TGTGCCAGCAGCTTCCGCTTAGCTGGGAGCTCCTACGAGCAGTACTTC. Translation: CASSFRLAGSSYEQYF.

The chain recombines TRBV6-5 with TRBJ2-2, with TRBD2 as a possible D gene (5 bases). Germline CDR1 is MNHEY and CDR2 is SVGAGI. V was clipped by 2 bases and J by 5 bases, with 15 bases between them. This CDR3 has 16 amino acids. The CDR3 DNA sequence: TGTGCCAGCAGTTACCAAGGCGGGTCTGGTACCGGGGAGCTGTTTTTT. Translated: CASSYQGGSGTGELFF.

V gene TRBV19 combines with J gene TRBJ1-3, with a tentative D call TRBD1 (5 bases). V was trimmed by 7 bases and J by 0 bases, leaving 10 bases between them. Germline assignment: CDR1 LNHDA and CDR2 SQIVND (reference sequence). CDR3 length equals 14 residues. The CDR3 region is CASKDTLSGNTIYF. CDR3 sequence (DNA): TGTGCCAGTAAGGACACACTCTCTGGAAACACCATATATTTT.

The chain recombines TRBV7-9 with TRBJ2-3; the D is unclear. Per the germline V gene, CDR1 is SEHNR and CDR2 is FQNEAQ (reference sequence). V lost 3 bases and J lost 13, with 17 bases in between. The CDR3 has 13 amino acids. The CDR3 is CASSFQQWAEKYF. CDR3 nucleotides: TGTGCCAGCAGCTTCCAGCAGTGGGCGGAGAAGTATTTT.

J is TRBJ2-7 and V is TRBV20-1; tentatively, D is TRBD1 or TRBD2 (5 bases each). Trimming left V 3 bases short and J 0 bases short, with 12 bases between. This CDR3 has 14 residues. From germline, CDR1 is DFQATT and CDR2 SNEGSKA (reference sequence). The CDR3, as DNA: TGCAGTGCTAGGGGGGTATATAGCTCCTACGAGCAGTACTTC. Translating it yields CSARGVYSSYEQYF.

This clonotype was seen more than once but under ten times. V is TRBV3-1 and J is TRBJ2-5; 8 bases fit TRBD2. The V and J ends lost 0 bases and 5 bases, in that order; junction bases with no gene match: 2. Germline V gene lookup returns CDR1 LGHDT and CDR2 YNNKEL (reference sequence). The CDR3 extends over 14 amino acids. The CDR3 spells CASSQDIAGETQYF. Written as DNA, the CDR3 is TGTGCCAGCAGCCAAGATATAGCGGGGGAGACCCAGTACTTC.

The rearrangement joins TRBV20-1 to TRBJ1-2; D remains ambiguous. This CDR3 has 13 residues. The V gene lost 3 bases and the J gene lost 6 bases, with 14 bases spanning the gap. The germline CDR1 and CDR2 sequences are DFQATT and SNEGSKA (reference sequence). The CDR3 loop is CSASASTRDGYTF. The CDR3 nucleotides read TGCAGTGCTAGCGCCTCAACTCGGGATGGCTACACCTTC.

The rearrangement links TRBV27 to TRBJ2-7; D is perhaps TRBD2 (6 bases). V lost 6 bases to trimming and J lost 5 bases, with 20 bases between them. Germline V CDR1 and CDR2: MNHEY, SMNVEV (reference sequence). This CDR3 is 15 amino acids long. CDR3 sequence: CASSPFGAGKNEQYF. CDR3 sequence (DNA): TGTGCCAGCAGCCCGTTCGGGGCGGGAAAGAACGAGCAGTACTTC.

This clonotype was seen a single time. The chain is built from TRBV6-1 and TRBJ2-7; 7 bases fit TRBD2. The germline CDR1 and CDR2 sequences are MNHNS and SASEGT. This CDR3 has 14 residues. The junction had 13 bases not matched to a gene; V was cut back by 8 bases and J by 6 bases. CDR3 DNA sequence: TGTGCCAGCGTCGCAACGGGGGGTACTCTCGAGCAGTACTTC. This gives the protein CASVATGGTLEQYF.

The chain joins TRBV6-2 or TRBV6-3 to TRBJ2-5; possibly TRBD1 for D (5 bases). The germline V gene has CDR1 MNHEY and CDR2 SVGEGT. This CDR3 is 14 amino acids long. Trimming cost V 5 bases and J 3 bases, with 13 bases left between them. The CDR3 DNA is TGTGCCAGCAGTCGAACTCAGACAGAAGAGACCCAGTACTTC. Translated: CASSRTQTEETQYF.

The V call is TRBV7-8, the J call TRBJ2-7; D is uncertain. The CDR3 loop spans 12 amino acids. The germline V gene has CDR1 SGHVS and CDR2 FQNEAQ. V was trimmed by 8 bases and J by 8 bases, leaving 16 bases between them. Here the CDR3 DNA reads TGTGCCAGCTTCAGCATTGTTACGAAGCAGTACTTC. It specifies CASFSIVTKQYF.

The chain links TRBV10-3 to TRBJ1-5, with D unresolved. Germline-derived CDR1 and CDR2 are ENHRY and SYGVKD. CDR3 size: 16 residues. V shed 4 bases and J shed 5 bases, with 18 bases lying between them. The CDR3 is CAISASLLPTDQPQHF. CDR3 sequence (DNA): TGTGCCATCAGTGCCAGTCTACTTCCCACAGATCAGCCCCAGCATTTT.

The chain joins TRBV12-3 or TRBV12-4 to TRBJ2-2; TRBD2 matches at 11 bases. The CDR3 consists of 18 residues. The DNA of the CDR3 is TGTACCTGCAGTTTACCCTTTTCTAGCGGGGGGCGGACCGGGGAGCTGTTTTTT. It codes for CTCSLPFSSGGRTGELFF.

In its sample, this clonotype was seen a few times. This chain uses TRBV5-1 with TRBJ1-1; TRBD1 is a possible D gene (6 bases). The germline gives CDR1 SGHRS, CDR2 YFSETQ. This CDR3 is 14 amino acids long. V was trimmed by 0 bases and J by 6 bases, leaving 12 bases between them. CDR3: CASSLVVRTAEAFF. The CDR3 DNA reads as TGCGCCAGCAGCTTGGTGGTTCGGACAGCTGAAGCTTTCTTT.

This clonotype was observed a single time. The CDR3 here is CASIPGESSYNEQFF. The DNA of the CDR3 is TGTGCCAGCATTCCAGGAGAGAGCTCCTACAATGAGCAGTTCTTC. V is TRBV7-8 and J is TRBJ2-1; no reliable D call. The CDR3 consists of 15 residues. CDR1 and CDR2 from the germline V gene are SGHVS and FQNEAQ. V lost 7 bases and J lost 0, with 13 bases in between.

The chain is built from TRBV11-2 and TRBJ2-2; the match to TRBD2 covers 10 bases. The CDR3 loop spans 16 amino acids. Germline trimming cut 1 base from V and 2 bases from J; bases unmatched to any gene: 1. The germline CDR1 and CDR2 sequences are SGHAT and FQNNGV. The CDR3 here is CASSLVAGGNTGELFF. CDR3 in DNA: TGTGCCAGCAGCTTAGTAGCGGGGGGAAACACCGGGGAGCTGTTTTTT.

This clonotype has just a few counts. The V and J genes are TRBV7-8 and TRBJ1-2, with D tentatively TRBD1 (5 bases). Trimming left V 5 bases short and J 4 bases short, with 20 bases between. The CDR3 length is 16 residues. Germline-derived CDR1 and CDR2 are SGHVS and FQNEAQ. Here the CDR3 DNA reads TGTGCCAGCAGCCCGGGACCAATCTCCAGTGGCTATGGCTACACCTTC. It translates to CASSPGPISSGYGYTF.